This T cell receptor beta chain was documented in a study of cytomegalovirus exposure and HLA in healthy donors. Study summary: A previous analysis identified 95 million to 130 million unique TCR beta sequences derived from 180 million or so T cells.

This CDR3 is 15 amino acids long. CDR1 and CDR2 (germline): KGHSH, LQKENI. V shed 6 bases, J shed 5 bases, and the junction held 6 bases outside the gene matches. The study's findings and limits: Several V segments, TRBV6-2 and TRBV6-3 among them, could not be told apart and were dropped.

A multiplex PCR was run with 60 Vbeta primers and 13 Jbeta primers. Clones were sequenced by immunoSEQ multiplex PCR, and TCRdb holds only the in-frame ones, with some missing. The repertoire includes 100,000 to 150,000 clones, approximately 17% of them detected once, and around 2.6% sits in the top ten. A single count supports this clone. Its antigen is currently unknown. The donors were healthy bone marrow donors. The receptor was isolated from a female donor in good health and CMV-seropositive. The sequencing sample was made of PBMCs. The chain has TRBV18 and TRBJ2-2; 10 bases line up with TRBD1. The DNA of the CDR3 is TGTGCCAGCTCTACCGGGACAGGGGCTACCGGGGAGCTGTTTTTT. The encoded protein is CASSTGTGATGELFF. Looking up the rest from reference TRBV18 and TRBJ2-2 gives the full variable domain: NAGVMQNPRHLVRRRGQEARLRCSPMKGHSHVYWYRQLPEEGLKFMVYLQKENIIDESGMPKERFSAEFPKEGPSILRIQQVVRGDSAAYFCASSTGTGATGELFFGEGSRLTVL.